The rows below give T cell receptor beta chains drawn from one sample of a study of Graves' ophthalmopathy and Graves' hyperthyroidism. Each CDR3 protein is one row after TCRdb ran MiXCR on the multiplex PCR reads. This table holds 150,000 or so distinct CDR3 sequences, roughly two fifths found once. What was sequenced was peripheral blood. The receptors stem from a man aged 25 to 45 with Graves' ophthalmopathy. Both conserved end residues are part of each CDR3. A D gene is named only where the DNA matches it firmly. The size of a clone is reported for some rows only, either as once, few or many, or as a class for expanded clones.

clone size: NA; D gene: NA; J gene: TRBJ2-2; V gene: TRBV12-3/TRBV12-4; CDR3 protein: CASSPTRNTGELFF; CDR3 DNA: TGTGCCAGCAGTCCGACTAGGAACACCGGGGAGCTGTTTTTT
clone size: NA; D gene: NA; J gene: TRBJ1-2; V gene: TRBV6-1; CDR3 protein: CAVRRAGVYGYTF; CDR3 DNA: TGTGCCGTGAGGAGGGCAGGGGTTTATGGCTACACCTTC
clone size: many; D gene: TRBD2; J gene: TRBJ2-7; V gene: TRBV11-1; CDR3 protein: CASSTLAEKSYEQYF; CDR3 DNA: TGTGCCAGCAGCACGCTAGCGGAAAAGTCCTACGAGCAGTACTTC
clone size: many; D gene: TRBD2; J gene: TRBJ2-2; V gene: TRBV12-3/TRBV12-4; CDR3 protein: CASTRIAGVSGELFF; CDR3 DNA: TGTGCCAGCACCCGGATAGCGGGAGTATCCGGGGAGCTGTTTTTT
clone size: many; D gene: NA; J gene: TRBJ2-5; V gene: TRBV28; CDR3 protein: CASSLTGRGQETQYF; CDR3 DNA: TGTGCCAGCAGTTTAACCGGCAGGGGTCAAGAGACCCAGTACTTC
clone size: NA; D gene: TRBD2; J gene: TRBJ2-2; V gene: TRBV29-1; CDR3 protein: CSAEGLAGGTGELFF; CDR3 DNA: TGCAGCGCCGAGGGCCTAGCGGGAGGTACCGGGGAGCTGTTTTTT
clone size: NA; D gene: TRBD1; J gene: TRBJ2-4; V gene: TRBV11-3; CDR3 protein: CASSLLQGTQGNIQYF; CDR3 DNA: TGTGCCAGCAGCTTATTACAGGGGACCCAAGGCAACATTCAGTACTTC
clone size: NA; D gene: NA; J gene: TRBJ2-7; V gene: TRBV7-2; CDR3 protein: CASSPGRYTGYEQYF; CDR3 DNA: TGTGCCAGCAGCCCAGGCAGGTATACTGGCTACGAGCAGTACTTC
clone size: NA; D gene: TRBD1; J gene: TRBJ2-5; V gene: TRBV30; CDR3 protein: CAWSAGTGETQYF; CDR3 DNA: TGTGCCTGGAGCGCCGGGACAGGGGAGACCCAGTACTTC
clone size: NA; D gene: NA; J gene: TRBJ2-4; V gene: TRBV7-6; CDR3 protein: CASSLAIGPNIQYF; CDR3 DNA: TGTGCCAGCAGCTTAGCGATAGGCCCTAACATTCAGTACTTC
clone size: NA; D gene: NA; J gene: TRBJ1-1; V gene: TRBV6-2/TRBV6-3; CDR3 protein: CASIGGGTEAFF; CDR3 DNA: TGTGCCAGCATAGGGGGTGGCACTGAAGCTTTCTTT
clone size: NA; D gene: NA; J gene: TRBJ1-1; V gene: TRBV19; CDR3 protein: CASSSSDTEAFF; CDR3 DNA: TGTGCCAGCAGTTCCAGTGACACTGAAGCTTTCTTT
clone size: many; D gene: NA; J gene: TRBJ2-7; V gene: TRBV12-3/TRBV12-4; CDR3 protein: CASSRFQGFGEQYF; CDR3 DNA: TGTGCCAGCAGCCGCTTCCAGGGATTCGGCGAGCAGTACTTC
clone size: many; D gene: NA; J gene: TRBJ1-1; V gene: TRBV12-3/TRBV12-4; CDR3 protein: CASSRQLGTEAFF; CDR3 DNA: TGTGCCAGCAGCCGACAGTTGGGAACTGAAGCTTTCTTT
clone size: many; D gene: NA; J gene: TRBJ1-1; V gene: TRBV13; CDR3 protein: CASSLVGASTEAFF; CDR3 DNA: TGTGCCAGCAGCTTAGTCGGGGCGAGCACTGAAGCTTTCTTT
clone size: NA; D gene: TRBD1; J gene: TRBJ1-2; V gene: TRBV7-9; CDR3 protein: CASSLAGTENGYTF; CDR3 DNA: TGTGCCAGCAGCTTAGCCGGGACAGAGAATGGCTACACCTTC
clone size: few; D gene: TRBD1; J gene: TRBJ2-5; V gene: TRBV5-6; CDR3 protein: CASSFRAGGRETQYF; CDR3 DNA: TGTGCCAGCAGCTTTCGGGCAGGGGGCAGAGAGACCCAGTACTTC
clone size: few; D gene: NA; J gene: TRBJ2-2; V gene: TRBV6-1; CDR3 protein: CASSEGWGTGELFF; CDR3 DNA: TGTGCCAGCAGTGAAGGTTGGGGGACCGGGGAGCTGTTTTTT
clone size: NA; D gene: NA; J gene: TRBJ2-4; V gene: TRBV12-3/TRBV12-4; CDR3 protein: CASSLLGGVAKNIQYF; CDR3 DNA: TGTGCCAGCAGTTTGTTGGGGGGAGTAGCCAAAAACATTCAGTACTTC
clone size: many; D gene: NA; J gene: TRBJ2-6; V gene: TRBV12-3/TRBV12-4; CDR3 protein: CASSLAQAVSGANVLTF; CDR3 DNA: TGTGCCAGCAGTTTAGCGCAGGCCGTTTCTGGGGCCAACGTCCTGACTTTC